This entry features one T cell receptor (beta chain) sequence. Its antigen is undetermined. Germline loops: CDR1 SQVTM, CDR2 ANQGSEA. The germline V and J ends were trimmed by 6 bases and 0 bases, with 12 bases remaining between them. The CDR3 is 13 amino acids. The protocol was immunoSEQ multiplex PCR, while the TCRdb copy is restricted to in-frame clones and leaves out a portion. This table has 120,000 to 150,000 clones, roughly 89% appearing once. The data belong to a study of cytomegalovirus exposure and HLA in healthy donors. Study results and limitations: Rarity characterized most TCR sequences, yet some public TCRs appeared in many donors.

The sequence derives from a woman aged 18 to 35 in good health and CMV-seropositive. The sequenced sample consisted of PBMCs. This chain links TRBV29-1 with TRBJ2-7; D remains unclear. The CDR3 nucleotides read TGCAGCGTCGGGTATAGAAGCTCCTACGAGCAGTACTTC. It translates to CSVGYRSSYEQYF.